The sequence of this T cell receptor (beta chain) was determined in a study of blood T cell repertoires in COVID-19. Background on the study: Both acute and convalescent COVID-19 samples were obtained from the United States, Italy and Spain. Sources were T cells, B-cell-depleted T cells, or PBMCs; the material itself was cDNA or gDNA.

Authors' data handling: Nucleated cell number was recorded as an estimate derived from reference gene primer amplification. TCRdb's copy holds only in-frame clones and misses some; the assay was immunoSEQ multiplex PCR. Clonal size and the V and J genes are those of that table, whereas D and trimming came from the DNA. The sample lists roughly 340,000 clones; around 91% were seen once. Trimming cost V 0 bases and J 0 bases, with 15 bases left between them. CDR3 length: 17 residues. Germline V gene sequence: CDR1 LGHDT, CDR2 YNNKEL (reference sequence). The chain joins TRBV3-1 (or the pseudogene TRBV3-2) to TRBJ2-7; D remains ambiguous. The source is a woman aged 18-35 years who had recovered from COVID-19. Input material: peripheral blood. In DNA form, the CDR3 reads TGTGCCAGCAGCCAAGATCCAATTCTAGTATGCTCCTACGAGCAGTACGTC. This encodes CASSQDPILVCSYEQYV.